This is a list of T cell receptor beta chains from one sample in a study of long-term antiretroviral therapy in people with HIV. Sequencing used immunoSEQ multiplex PCR; TCRdb keeps in-frame clones, though not all of them. The sample has 25,000 to 35,000 clones, almost 97% seen once. This specimen consisted of unsorted PBMCs, obtained 6.9 years after starting antiretroviral therapy. The receptors come from a man aged 30-40 years with HIV. CDR3s include the opening cysteine and the closing phenylalanine or tryptophan. The order of the fields is D gene, clone size, V gene, J gene, CDR3 protein, CDR3 DNA. The D gene is left open where the match is weak. Clone size is given for some rows only: seen once, a few or many times, or a class if the clone is expanded.

>TRBD2|-|TRBV7-7|TRBJ2-7
CASSRELAGGPHEQYF
TGTGCTAGCAGCCGAGAGCTAGCGGGAGGGCCCCACGAGCAGTACTTC
>-|-|TRBV10-3|TRBJ1-1
CAISGRATEAFF
TGTGCCATCAGTGGAAGGGCCACCGAAGCTTTCTTT
>-|-|TRBV20-1|TRBJ2-7
CSARLVHEQYF
TGCAGTGCGAGACTAGTCCACGAGCAGTACTTC
>-|-|TRBV11-2|TRBJ1-1
CASSSAHTEAFF
TGTGCCAGCAGCTCGGCGCACACTGAAGCTTTCTTT
>-|-|TRBV5-4|TRBJ2-7
CASSRFGSGPYEQYF
TGTGCCAGCAGCCGGTTCGGGAGCGGTCCCTACGAGCAGTACTTC
>TRBD2|-|TRBV4-3|TRBJ2-1
CASSQVVGLAGGHEQFF
TGCGCCAGCAGCCAAGTTGTGGGACTCGCGGGGGGGCATGAGCAGTTCTTC
>TRBD1|-|TRBV6-6|TRBJ1-2
CASSSSSAGQESIYTF
TGTGCCAGCAGTTCCTCTTCGGCGGGACAGGAAAGTATCTACACCTTC
>-|-|TRBV9|TRBJ2-3
CASSPYLTDTQYF
TGTGCCAGCAGCCCTTACCTCACAGATACGCAGTATTTT
>TRBD1|-|TRBV6-6|TRBJ2-7
CASTGGWSEQYF
TGTGCCAGCACAGGGGGCTGGTCCGAGCAGTACTTC
>-|-|TRBV28|TRBJ2-7
CASYGGGIGYEQYF
TGTGCCAGCTATGGAGGGGGAATTGGGTACGAGCAGTACTTC
>-|-|TRBV19|TRBJ1-3
CASTTASGNTIYF
TGTGCCAGTACGACAGCCTCTGGAAACACCATATATTTT
>-|-|TRBV6-6|TRBJ2-5
CASSYLEGETQYF
TGTGCCAGCAGTTACCTGGAGGGGGAGACCCAGTACTTC
>-|-|TRBV6-1|TRBJ1-2
CASSEGVWGGYGYTF
TGTGCCAGCAGTGAGGGAGTGTGGGGGGGCTATGGCTACACCTTC
>-|-|TRBV6-5|TRBJ1-2
CASSYDGADGYTF
TGTGCCAGCAGTTACGATGGGGCGGACGGCTACACCTTC
>-|-|TRBV11-2|TRBJ1-4
CASSFKGGTNEKLFF
TGTGCCAGCAGCTTCAAGGGGGGGACTAATGAAAAACTGTTTTTT
>TRBD2|-|TRBV5-1|TRBJ2-7
CASSLRTSGVLYEQYF
TGCGCCAGCAGCTTACGGACTAGCGGGGTCTTATACGAGCAGTACTTC
>-|-|TRBV29-1|TRBJ1-1
CSVEGARGTEVNTEAFF
TGCAGCGTTGAAGGTGCCAGGGGCACCGAGGTGAACACTGAAGCTTTCTTT
>TRBD2|-|TRBV6-6|TRBJ2-7
CASSYRGGHYEQYF
TGTGCCAGCAGTTACCGGGGGGGACATTACGAGCAGTACTTC
>-|-|TRBV27|TRBJ1-2
CANPSPGQMRGGYTF
TGTGCCAACCCCTCCCCGGGACAAATGAGGGGCGGCTACACCTTC
>-|-|TRBV18|TRBJ1-2
CASSPPVGLYGYTF
TGTGCCAGCTCACCACCGGTGGGTCTCTATGGCTACACCTTC
>-|once|TRBV9|TRBJ2-5
CASSVAGETQYF
TGTGCCAGCAGCGTAGCCGGTGAGACCCAGTACTTC
>-|-|TRBV11-3|TRBJ2-7
CASSLGRMGSYEQYF
TGTGCCAGCAGCTTAGGACGAATGGGTTCCTACGAGCAGTACTTC
>-|-|TRBV29-1|TRBJ1-2
CSVELIDSNYGYTF
TGCAGCGTTGAATTGATTGACTCTAACTATGGCTACACCTTC
>-|-|TRBV10-3|TRBJ2-7
CAISRDLYEQYF
TGTGCCATCAGTCGGGACCTCTACGAGCAGTACTTC
>-|-|TRBV7-6|TRBJ2-7
CASSLGQVVGEQYF
TGTGCCAGCAGCTTAGGACAGGTAGTCGGCGAGCAGTACTTC
>TRBD2|-|TRBV11-1|TRBJ2-1
CASSLALGGSSYNEQFF
TGTGCCAGCAGCTTAGCGTTAGGCGGGAGCTCCTACAATGAGCAGTTCTTC
>-|-|TRBV4-3|TRBJ1-1
CASGVMGTEAFF
TGCGCCAGCGGCGTAATGGGTACTGAAGCTTTCTTT
>TRBD1|-|TRBV10-3|TRBJ1-5
CAISEGQGNQPQHF
TGTGCCATCAGTGAGGGACAGGGTAATCAGCCCCAGCATTTT
>-|-|TRBV21-1|TRBJ2-7
CASSKVVFGTEATYEQYF
TGTGCCAGCAGCAAAGTCGTTTTTGGGACCGAGGCCACCTACGAGCAGTACTTC
>TRBD2|-|TRBV30|TRBJ2-7
CAWTSGTYEQYF
TGTGCCTGGACTAGCGGGACCTACGAGCAGTACTTC
>TRBD1|-|TRBV6-1|TRBJ1-2
CASKGQGSVSYGYTF
TGTGCCAGTAAAGGACAGGGGAGTGTCTCCTATGGCTACACCTTC
>-|-|TRBV5-1|TRBJ2-3
CASGFRGVPPDTQYF
TGCGCCAGCGGATTTCGCGGGGTCCCCCCAGATACGCAGTATTTT
>-|-|TRBV27|TRBJ1-4
CASRAAAGAHNEKLFF
TGTGCCAGCAGAGCAGCTGCAGGGGCGCATAATGAAAAACTGTTTTTT
>TRBD1|-|TRBV5-4|TRBJ2-6
CASSYLDRGAVGANVLTF
TGTGCCAGCAGTTACCTCGACAGGGGGGCGGTTGGGGCCAACGTCCTGACTTTC
>-|few|TRBV19|TRBJ1-2
CASSMVGTGYGYTF
TGTGCCAGTAGTATGGTGGGGACGGGCTATGGCTACACCTTC
>-|-|TRBV7-9|TRBJ1-2
CASSLKGENGYTF
TGTGCCAGCAGCTTAAAGGGGGAAAATGGCTACACCTTC
>-|once|TRBV7-2|TRBJ1-5
CASSPTGTIISNQPQHF
TGTGCCAGCAGCCCAACCGGGACGATTATTAGCAATCAGCCCCAGCATTTT
>-|-|TRBV18|TRBJ1-4
CASSSGDEKLFF
TGTGCCAGCTCCTCGGGGGATGAAAAACTGTTTTTT
>-|-|TRBV5-6|TRBJ2-1
CASSLIRNEQFF
TGTGCCAGCAGCTTGATTCGCAATGAGCAGTTCTTC
>-|-|TRBV7-2|TRBJ1-6
CASSLEATGLGSPLHF
TGTGCCAGCAGCTTAGAGGCCACAGGGTTAGGGTCACCCCTCCACTTT
>-|-|TRBV20-1|TRBJ2-5
CSASSKETQYF
TGCAGTGCGTCGTCCAAAGAGACCCAGTACTTC
>-|few|TRBV14|TRBJ2-4
CASSQVTLGNIQYF
TGTGCCAGCAGCCAAGTGACACTAGGAAACATTCAGTACTTC